These 7 T cell receptor beta chains were sequenced from one sample in a study of CD8 T cells in ankylosing spondylitis. TCRdb reprocessed the 5' RACE reads via MiXCR and lists one record per CDR3 protein. Counted here are about 240,000 distinct CDR3 sequences, 8.6% occurring once; the ten biggest clones make up about 6.8%. Material: blood, either unsorted or a sorted T cell fraction (not recorded which). These receptors all stem from a male donor with ankylosing spondylitis or in good health (not recorded which).

The CDR3 spells CASSLARGSSYNEQFF. The CDR3 DNA sequence: TGTGCCAGCAGCTTAGCCCGGGGGAGCTCCTACAATGAGCAGTTCTTC. The chain links TRBV7-6 to TRBJ2-1, with D maybe TRBD2 (6 bases). The CDR3 totals 16 residues. V was shortened by 0 bases and J by 0 bases, with 9 bases between the two germline ends. Per the germline V gene, CDR1 is SGHVS and CDR2 is FNYEAQ.

This clonotype was counted at least ten times. The J gene is TRBJ2-1, the V gene TRBV5-4; 11 bases are a match to TRBD2. V lost 0 bases, J lost 2 bases, and 4 bases stayed unmatched. Germline V CDR1 and CDR2: SGHNT, YYREEE (reference sequence). This CDR3 region has 17 residues. The CDR3 sequence: CASSLGTSGGPYNEQFF. CDR3 DNA: TGTGCCAGCAGCTTGGGAACTAGCGGGGGCCCCTACAATGAGCAGTTCTTC.

This chain connects TRBV4-3 to TRBJ2-3; no reliable D call. Trimming cost V 4 bases and J 5 bases, with 13 bases left between them. Germline values: CDR1 LGHNA, CDR2 YSLEER. This CDR3 comprises 14 residues. The chain's CDR3 is CASSRETLRDTQYF. The CDR3 bases are TGCGCCAGCAGCCGGGAAACTCTGAGAGATACGCAGTATTTT.

In this sample, this clonotype turned up many times. The chain joins TRBV14 to TRBJ2-1; TRBD1 or TRBD2 may be the D gene (7 bases each). V lost 3 bases and J 10 bases, leaving 13 bases between the germline ends. CDR1 and CDR2 (germline): SGHDN, FVKESK. The CDR3 has 13 residues. The CDR3 DNA follows: TGTGCCAGCAGCCACGGGAGGACAGGAGAGCAGTTCTTC. As protein: CASSHGRTGEQFF.

Regarding this clonotype: Possible read error: a much larger clone is one base away. The genes are TRBV20-1 and TRBJ1-5; D remains ambiguous. Looked up from germline, CDR1 is DFQATT and CDR2 is SNEGSKA (reference sequence). CDR3 length: 14 residues. V lost 1 base, J lost 3 bases, and 10 bases lay in between. CDR3: CSARVFKPNQPQHF. The CDR3 DNA is TGCAGTGCTAGAGTATTCAAGCCCAATCAGCCCCAGCATTTT.

This clonotype has a count of ten or more. The V and J genes are TRBV19 and TRBJ2-7; a possible D gene is TRBD1 (6 bases). The germline V gene encodes CDR1 LNHDA and CDR2 SQIVND (reference sequence). The CDR3 has 14 amino acids. Trimming removed 6 bases at V and 6 bases at J, with 18 bases between. The CDR3 protein is CASRPTGLHPEQYF. CDR3 DNA: TGTGCCAGTAGGCCGACAGGCTTACATCCCGAGCAGTACTTC.

In its sample, this clonotype was seen a few times. The chain links TRBV7-2 to TRBJ1-2; no reliable D call. From germline, CDR1 is SGHTA and CDR2 FQGNSA. V lost 5 bases and J lost 9, with 13 bases in between. The CDR3 consists of 12 residues. This CDR3 reads CASSKDDSSYTF. The DNA for the CDR3 is TGTGCCAGCAGCAAGGACGATTCGAGCTACACCTTC.